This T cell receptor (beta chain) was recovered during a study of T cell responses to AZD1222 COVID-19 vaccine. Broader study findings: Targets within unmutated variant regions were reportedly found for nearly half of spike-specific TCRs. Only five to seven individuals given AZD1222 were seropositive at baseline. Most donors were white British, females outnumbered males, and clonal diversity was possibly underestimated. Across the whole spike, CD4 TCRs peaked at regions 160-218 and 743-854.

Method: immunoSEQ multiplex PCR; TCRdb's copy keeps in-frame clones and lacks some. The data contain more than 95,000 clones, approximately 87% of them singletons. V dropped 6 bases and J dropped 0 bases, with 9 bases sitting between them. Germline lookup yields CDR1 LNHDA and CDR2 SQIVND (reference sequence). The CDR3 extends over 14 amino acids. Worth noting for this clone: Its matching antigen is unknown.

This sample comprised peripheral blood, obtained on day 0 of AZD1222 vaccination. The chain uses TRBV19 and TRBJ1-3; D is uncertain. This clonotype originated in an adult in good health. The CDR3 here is CASRLKFSGNTIYF. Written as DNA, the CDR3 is TGTGCCAGTAGGTTGAAGTTCTCTGGAAACACCATATATTTT.